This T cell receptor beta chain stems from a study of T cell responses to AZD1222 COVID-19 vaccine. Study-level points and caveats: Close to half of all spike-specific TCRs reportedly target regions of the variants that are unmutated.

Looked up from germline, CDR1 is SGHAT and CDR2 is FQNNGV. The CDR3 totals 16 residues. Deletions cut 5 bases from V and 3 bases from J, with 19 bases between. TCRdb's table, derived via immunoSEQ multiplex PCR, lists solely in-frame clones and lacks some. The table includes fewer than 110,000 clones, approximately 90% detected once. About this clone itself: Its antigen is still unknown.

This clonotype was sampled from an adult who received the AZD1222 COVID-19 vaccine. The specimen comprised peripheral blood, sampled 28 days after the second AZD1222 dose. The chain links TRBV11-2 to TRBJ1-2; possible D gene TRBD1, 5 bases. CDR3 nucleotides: TGTGCCAGCAGCCAGACCGGGACGAGGTCGTACTATGGCTACACCTTC. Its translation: CASSQTGTRSYYGYTF.